These 25 T cell receptor beta chains were sequenced from one sample in a study of cytomegalovirus exposure and HLA in healthy donors. Method: immunoSEQ multiplex PCR; TCRdb's copy keeps in-frame clones and lacks some. The repertoire holds about 250,000 clones, with more than 75% as singletons. Sequencing used PBMCs. These receptors all come from a man younger than 30 in good health and CMV-seropositive.

A single count supports this clone. The J gene is TRBJ1-5, the V gene TRBV19; TRBD1 matches at 9 bases. CDR3 length equals 16 residues. CDR1 is LNHDA and CDR2 is SQIVND in the germline V gene (reference sequence). V lost 7 bases and J lost 3; bases outside the gene matches: 10. The CDR3 region is CASTPEGQGYNQPQHF. The CDR3 DNA follows: TGTGCCAGTACCCCCGAAGGACAGGGGTACAATCAGCCCCAGCATTTT.

This clone was counted a single time. This chain uses TRBV7-3 with TRBJ1-2, with D possibly matching TRBD1 (5 bases). The germline V gene has CDR1 SGHTA and CDR2 FQGTGA. Trimming took off 0 bases at V and 5 bases at J, with 10 bases between the two ends. This CDR3 spans 14 amino acids. In nucleotides, the CDR3 is TGTGCCAGCAGCTTAACCGGGACGGAGTATGGCTACACCTTC. Translation: CASSLTGTEYGYTF. The complete variable domain, with remaining parts taken from reference TRBV7-3 and TRBJ1-2, reads GAGVSQTPSNKVTEKGKYVELRCDPISGHTALYWYRQSLGQGPEFLIYFQGTGAADDSGLPNDRFFAVRPEGSVSTLKIQRTERGDSAVYLCASSLTGTEYGYTFGSGTRLTVV.

V gene TRBV7-6 combines with J gene TRBJ1-2; 7 nucleotides line up with TRBD1. Trimming took 5 bases from V and 6 from J; bases not matched to a gene: 15. CDR3 size: 16 residues. Germline CDR1 reads SGHVS; CDR2 reads FNYEAQ. Here the CDR3 DNA reads TGTGCCAGCAGCGACACTTACGGGACCGGGACAGATGGCTACACCTTC. Amino acid sequence: CASSDTYGTGTDGYTF. Full variable domain (missing parts from reference TRBV7-6 and TRBJ1-2): GAGVSQSPRYKVTKRGQDVALRCDPISGHVSLYWYRQALGQGPEFLTYFNYEAQQDKSGLPNDRFSAERPEGSISTLTIQRTEQRDSAMYRCASSDTYGTGTDGYTFGSGTRLTVV.

The genes are TRBV20-1 and TRBJ2-7; TRBD1 matches at 8 bases. The CDR3 runs 11 residues. V shed 6 bases and J 5 bases; nucleotides not matched to a gene: 3. Germline V gene lookup returns CDR1 DFQATT and CDR2 SNEGSKA (reference sequence). The CDR3 loop reads CSAKTGDEQYF. CDR3 nucleotide sequence: TGCAGTGCCAAGACAGGGGACGAGCAGTACTTC.

This clone was detected once. The chain joins TRBV28 to TRBJ1-2, with D perhaps matching TRBD1 (6 bases). CDR3 size: 13 residues. The germline gives CDR1 MDHEN, CDR2 SYDVKM. Trimming left V 7 bases short and J 7 bases short, with 16 bases between. The CDR3 region has the DNA TGTGCCAGCAACTCCGGGGGCGAGGGTGGCTACACCTTC. It codes for CASNSGGEGGYTF.

The chain uses TRBV5-1 and TRBJ2-7, with TRBD1 as a possible D gene (5 bases). V was clipped by 4 bases and J by 2 bases, with 13 bases between them. Germline V gene lookup returns CDR1 SGHRS and CDR2 YFSETQ. This CDR3 has 14 residues. CDR3 protein: CASSPEGATYEQYF. CDR3 nucleotide sequence: TGCGCCAGCAGCCCCGAAGGGGCTACCTACGAGCAGTACTTC.

This chain links TRBV7-9 with TRBJ2-1; TRBD2 agrees at 7 bases. Germline-derived CDR1 and CDR2 are SEHNR and FQNEAQ (reference sequence). The CDR3 is 16 residues long. V lost 0 bases, J lost 2 bases, and 4 bases stayed unmatched. As DNA, the CDR3 is TGTGCCAGCAGCTTAGCCCGCGGGGGACCCTACAATGAGCAGTTCTTC. Translating gives CASSLARGGPYNEQFF.

CDR3 sequence reads: CASSLERGDTQYF. CDR3 DNA sequence: TGCGCCAGCAGCTTGGAGAGGGGGGATACGCAGTATTTT. The rearrangement uses TRBV5-1 and TRBJ2-3; possibly TRBD1 for D (6 bases). There are 13 residues in the CDR3. Germline CDR1 and CDR2: SGHRS and YFSETQ. Trimming pared 0 bases from V and 6 bases from J, leaving 8 bases between.

V gene TRBV10-3 combines with J gene TRBJ2-5; 13 bases line up with TRBD2. J lost 4 bases, V lost 0 bases, and 11 bases had no gene match. The CDR3 runs to 19 residues. Looked up from germline, CDR1 is ENHRY and CDR2 is SYGVKD. The DNA for the CDR3 is TGTGCCATCAGTGAGTCTTTTGGACTAGCGGGAGAGGGCGGAGAGACCCAGTACTTC. Its protein is CAISESFGLAGEGGETQYF.

The CDR3 region is CASSYGGGGYGYTF. For the CDR3, the DNA is TGTGCCAGCAGTTACGGGGGGGGCGGCTATGGCTACACCTTC. The chain joins TRBV6-5 to TRBJ1-2; tentative D call: TRBD1 (6 bases). With 2 bases removed from V and 4 bases from J, the gap between germline ends came to 11 bases. The CDR3 contains 14 residues. The germline V gene encodes CDR1 MNHEY and CDR2 SVGAGI.

This chain connects TRBV7-2 to TRBJ2-7; 11 positions match TRBD2. CDR3 size: 14 residues. Per the germline V gene, CDR1 is SGHTA and CDR2 is FQGNSA. Trimming took 5 bases from V and 6 from J; bases not matched to a gene: 6. CDR3 protein: CASSHSGRAVEQYF. The CDR3 DNA reads TGTGCCAGCAGCCATAGCGGGAGGGCGGTCGAGCAGTACTTC.

This rearrangement joins TRBV7-2 to TRBJ2-1, with D tentatively TRBD2 (5 bases). Trimming cost V 5 bases and J 8 bases, with 16 bases left between them. The CDR3 consists of 14 residues. Germline-derived CDR1 and CDR2 are SGHTA and FQGNSA. CDR3 sequence reads: CASSPRGGYHEQFF. The CDR3 DNA sequence: TGTGCCAGCAGCCCCCGAGGCGGGTACCATGAGCAGTTCTTC.

The V gene is TRBV5-1, the J gene TRBJ1-1; 7 bases agree with TRBD1. The CDR3 loop spans 12 amino acids. V lost 2 bases and J lost 6; bases outside the gene matches: 1. The germline V gene has CDR1 SGHRS and CDR2 YFSETQ. The DNA for the CDR3 is TGCGCCAGCAGCTTTCAGGGGGCTGAAGCTTTCTTT. It translates to CASSFQGAEAFF.

Remarks on this clone: Within the sample, other DNA sequences also encode this same CDR3. The chain couples TRBV11-3 to TRBJ1-1; possibly TRBD1 for D (5 bases). The CDR3 length is 13 residues. Germline CDR1 SGHNT, CDR2 YENEEA. With 3 bases removed from V and 1 base from J, the gap between germline ends came to 6 bases. CDR3 residues: CASSLGGNTEAFF. In DNA form, the CDR3 reads TGTGCCAGCAGCTTGGGGGGGAACACTGAAGCTTTCTTT. Looking up the rest from reference TRBV11-3 and TRBJ1-1 gives the full variable domain: EAGVVQSPRYKIIEKKQPVAFWCNPISGHNTLYWYLQNLGQGPELLIRYENEEAVDDSQLPKDRFSAERLKGVDSTLKIQPAELGDSAVYLCASSLGGNTEAFFGQGTRLTVV.

The chain recombines TRBV5-4 with TRBJ2-3; unclear D gene. The CDR3 loop spans 12 amino acids. The ends were cut back, 3 bases at V and 6 bases at J, with 8 bases in the middle. Germline CDR1 and CDR2: SGHNT and YYREEE (reference sequence). CDR3 sequence (DNA): TGTGCCAGCAGCTCATTTGGGGATACGCAGTATTTT. Its translation is CASSSFGDTQYF.

The V gene is TRBV4-2, the J gene TRBJ1-2, with D possibly TRBD1 on 6 matching bases. The CDR3 covers 11 residues. Germline V gene lookup returns CDR1 LGHNA and CDR2 YNFKEQ. Trimming removed 4 bases at V and 8 bases at J, with 8 bases between. The DNA of the CDR3 is TGTGCCAGCAGCCGAGGGGGAGGCTACACCTTC. As protein: CASSRGGGYTF.

This sequence joins TRBV14 and TRBJ2-5; D possibly matches TRBD1 or TRBD2 (5 bases each). CDR3 length: 14 amino acids. Germline lookup yields CDR1 SGHDN and CDR2 FVKESK. Trimming took off 0 bases at V and 2 bases at J, with 7 bases between the two ends. DNA of the CDR3: TGTGCCAGCAGCCAAGAGGGACGGCAAGAGACCCAGTACTTC. Its translation is CASSQEGRQETQYF.

This sequence joins TRBV30 and TRBJ1-4; D possibly corresponds to TRBD1 (5 bases). The V gene lost 4 bases and the J gene lost 7 bases, with 13 bases spanning the gap. This CDR3 has 13 amino acids. CDR1 and CDR2 (germline): GTSNPN, SVGIG (reference sequence). The CDR3 DNA is TGTGCCTGGAACCGGGGGGGAGTTGAAAAACTGTTTTTT. Amino acid sequence: CAWNRGGVEKLFF.

The J gene is TRBJ1-1, the V gene TRBV5-1, with 7 bases that match TRBD1. Germline V lookup: CDR1 SGHRS, CDR2 YFSETQ. The junction had 11 bases not matched to a gene; V was cut back by 6 bases and J by 6 bases. CDR3 length equals 14 residues. CDR3 amino acids: CASTETGMAAEAFF. The CDR3 DNA reads as TGCGCCAGCACTGAGACAGGGATGGCGGCTGAAGCTTTCTTT.

The chain is built from TRBV7-2 and TRBJ2-7; 9 nucleotides line up with TRBD2. V trimming: 1 base; J trimming: 4 bases; junction bases outside the gene matches: 2. This CDR3 contains 14 residues. In germline, CDR1 is SGHTA, CDR2 FQGNSA. The CDR3 DNA is TGTGCCAGCAGCTTAGTTAGCGGGAGTTACGAGCAGTACTTC. Translating gives CASSLVSGSYEQYF.

The V call is TRBV7-2, the J call TRBJ2-3; 7 nucleotides agree with TRBD1. CDR1 and CDR2 from the germline V gene are SGHTA and FQGNSA. The CDR3 contains 14 residues. V dropped 2 bases and J dropped 4; count of bases not matched to a gene: 3. The CDR3 DNA follows: TGTGCCAGCAGCTTAAGGGGGCGCGCAGATACGCAGTATTTT. It specifies CASSLRGRADTQYF.

The chain is built from TRBV29-1 and TRBJ1-1; D ambiguous. V lost 4 bases, J lost 7 bases, and 13 bases lay in between. The V gene's germline CDR1 is SQVTM and CDR2 ANQGSEA. CDR3 length: 12 amino acids. CDR3 nucleotides: TGCAGCGTTGCAAGGGTGAAGCATGAAGCTTTCTTT. It yields the protein CSVARVKHEAFF.

The chain has TRBV7-8 and TRBJ2-7, with 11 bases aligning to TRBD1. Germline-derived CDR1 and CDR2 are SGHVS and FQNEAQ. The CDR3 has 16 residues. Trimming removed 5 bases from V and 4 bases from J; junction bases left unmatched: 10. This chain's CDR3 is CASSPSGGQGVYEQYF. DNA of the CDR3: TGTGCCAGCAGCCCGAGCGGGGGACAGGGGGTATACGAGCAGTACTTC.

The V call is TRBV9, the J call TRBJ2-5; D may correspond to TRBD1 or TRBD2 (7 bases each). The CDR3 totals 16 residues. CDR1 is SGDLS, CDR2 YYNGEE, per germline. Between the trimmed V and J ends, which lost 4 bases and 5 bases, there was a span of 21 bases. The CDR3 spells CASSQGRGQAGETQYF. The CDR3 DNA is TGTGCCAGCAGCCAAGGGAGGGGGCAGGCTGGGGAGACCCAGTACTTC. The entire variable domain, with the rest obtained from reference TRBV9 and TRBJ2-5, is as follows: DSGVTQTPKHLITATGQRVTLRCSPRSGDLSVYWYQQSLDQGLQFLIQYYNGEERAKGNILERFSAQQFPDLHSELNLSSLELGDSALYFCASSQGRGQAGETQYFGPGTRLLVL.

V gene TRBV30 combines with J gene TRBJ2-1; D possibly corresponds to TRBD2 (5 bases). CDR1 and CDR2 (germline): GTSNPN, SVGIG (reference sequence). The V end lost 5 bases, the J end lost 7 bases, and 15 bases lay between the germline ends. The CDR3 is made up of 13 amino acids. CDR3 in amino acids: CAWDLDEGNEQFF. The CDR3 DNA follows: TGTGCCTGGGACCTGGACGAGGGAAATGAGCAGTTCTTC.